Sequencing of this T cell receptor (beta chain) was carried out in a study of type 1 regulatory T cells (dated by TCRdb to the early 2020s). Notes on the research overall: An in vitro protocol by which a Tr1-enriched, alloantigen-specific CD4 T cell product named T-allo10 was generated was characterized in the study. T-allo10 was being tested clinically in patients with hematological malignancies who were undergoing allogeneic hematopoietic stem cell transplantation.

For sequencing, an Illumina MiSeq was employed. TCRdb's own reprocessing of the public reads used fastp at Q25 and MiXCR and kept productive beta chains. When rows share a CDR3 protein, they turn into one entry using the most common DNA and genes. This sample holds 60,000 to 80,000 distinct CDR3 sequences; around 60% were observed only once. Of the sample, 7.6% is held by the ten largest clones. Between the V and J ends, shortened by 0 bases and 6 bases respectively, the junction contains 15 bases. From a lookup of the germline V gene, CDR1 and CDR2 are MNHEY and SVGEGT. The CDR3 sequence holds 15 residues, the cysteine and phenylalanine included. The kept DNA is CDR3 alone, 45 bases in frame from the first base. This clonotype was counted between two and nine times. What antigen it recognizes has not been identified. Base qualities are missing; no much larger clone stands one base away. Donor-derived T-allo10 cells were described as specific for host alloantigens, anergic, and capable of alloantigen-specific suppression.

The TCR sequence derives from a human donor in good health. The chain links TRBV6-2 or TRBV6-3 with TRBJ2-7, and possibly TRBD2, on 6 matching bases. Sequencing was done on a sample of cultured T cells, either the whole culture or a sorted T cell fraction (not recorded which). This specimen's cell subset or site label, interpreted: Tr1-enriched cell product generated in vitro against host alloantigens. The CDR3 here reads CASSYSNLALGEQYF. The DNA sequence is as follows: TGTGCCAGCAGTTACTCGAACCTAGCGCTCGGCGAGCAGTACTTC.